The 27 T cell receptor beta chains in this list originate from one sample, sequenced in a study of T cell responses to AZD1222 COVID-19 vaccine. Repertoires were generated with immunoSEQ multiplex PCR, while TCRdb's copy carries only in-frame clones and drops some. The table lists 60,000 to 75,000 clones, approximately 83% of them singletons. The source material was peripheral blood, sampled on day 0 of AZD1222 vaccination. These receptors were collected from an adult in good health.

This clone is labeled medium-sized. The rearrangement links TRBV18 to TRBJ1-4; 9 bases agree with TRBD1. Germline lookup yields CDR1 KGHSH and CDR2 LQKENI. The CDR3 is 16 residues long. With V trimmed by 6 bases and J by 6 bases, 11 bases remained unmatched. The CDR3: CASSSQGAGADEKLFF. CDR3 nucleotides: TGTGCCAGCTCGTCACAGGGGGCAGGTGCCGATGAAAAACTGTTTTTT.

This chain connects TRBV6-5 to TRBJ2-3; 9 nucleotides match TRBD2. This CDR3 contains 14 residues. Germline CDR1 and CDR2: MNHEY and SVGAGI. J gave up 7 bases and V 6 bases, and 8 bases lay outside the gene matches. Written as DNA, the CDR3 is TGTGCCAGCAGGAGAGCGGGGGGTGTCAATACGCAGTATTTT. Amino acids: CASRRAGGVNTQYF.

CDR3 coding DNA: TGTGCCAGTAGCCCTACAGGGAGGAACACTGAAGCTTTCTTT. Protein product: CASSPTGRNTEAFF. The V and J genes are TRBV19 and TRBJ1-1; perhaps TRBD1 as D (6 bases). V was shortened by 6 bases and J by 1 base, with 12 bases between the two germline ends. CDR1 LNHDA and CDR2 SQIVND come from the germline V gene (reference sequence). The CDR3 runs 14 residues.

This clone was picked up one time. This chain joins TRBV4-2 and TRBJ1-2; unclear D gene. Germline CDR1 is LGHNA and CDR2 is YNFKEQ. The length of the CDR3 is 14 residues. Trimming removed 0 bases at V and 2 bases at J, with 7 bases between. CDR3: CASSQEGLNYGYTF. The CDR3 DNA is TGTGCCAGCAGCCAAGAGGGTCTCAACTATGGCTACACCTTC.

This chain uses TRBV5-1 with TRBJ2-1; D assignment may be TRBD1 or TRBD2 (6 bases each). The CDR3 has 15 amino acids. V gave up 0 bases and J gave up 7 bases, with 14 bases separating them. Per germline, CDR1 SGHRS and CDR2 YFSETQ. Here the CDR3 reads CASSLDGGEWNEQFF. CDR3 in DNA: TGCGCCAGCAGCTTGGACGGGGGCGAATGGAATGAGCAGTTCTTC.

This rearrangement joins TRBV6-5 to TRBJ1-4; no firm D call. V was cut by 2 bases and J by 8 bases, with 9 bases left in between. CDR3 size: 13 residues. In germline, CDR1 is MNHEY, CDR2 SVGAGI. The CDR3 spells CASSYAGREKLFF. DNA for the CDR3: TGTGCCAGCAGTTACGCAGGAAGGGAAAAACTGTTTTTT.

V is TRBV2 and J is TRBJ2-3; D is unresolved. Germline CDR1 SNHLY, CDR2 FYNNEI. The V end was cut by 10 bases, the J end by 8 bases, with 13 bases between. CDR3 length equals 11 residues. CDR3 loop: CATTFRSTQYF. For the CDR3, the DNA is TGTGCCACTACTTTTAGAAGTACGCAGTATTTT.

This sequence joins TRBV5-4 and TRBJ2-3, with TRBD2 matching 9 bases. The CDR3 spans 16 residues. V trimming: 1 base; J trimming: 2 bases; junction bases outside the gene matches: 5. CDR1 and CDR2 from the germline V gene are SGHNT and YYREEE (reference sequence). DNA for the CDR3: TGTGCCAGCAGCTTGCTCCTAGCGGGGTACACAGATACGCAGTATTTT. Its protein is CASSLLLAGYTDTQYF.

This clone came up a few times. The rearrangement uses TRBV20-1 and TRBJ1-6; D gene ambiguous. V was trimmed by 6 bases and J by 8 bases, leaving 8 bases between them. Germline V lookup: CDR1 DFQATT, CDR2 SNEGSKA (reference sequence). The CDR3 totals 11 residues. The CDR3 bases are TGCAGTGCCCGGGGAGATTCACCCCTCCACTTT. Residues: CSARGDSPLHF.

The V gene is TRBV25-1, the J gene TRBJ1-2; D unclear. V shed 3 bases and J shed 5 bases, with 13 bases lying between them. The germline V gene has CDR1 MGHDK and CDR2 SYGVNS. The CDR3 runs to 14 residues. The CDR3 nucleotides are TGTGCCAGCAGTGACCCGGCAGGTGGATATGGCTACACCTTC. As protein: CASSDPAGGYGYTF.

This clone was detected only once. The chain recombines TRBV28 with TRBJ1-5, with TRBD1 matching over 11 bases. The V gene end was trimmed by 6 bases and the J gene end by 3 bases; junction bases not matched to a gene: 10. CDR3 size: 17 residues. The germline V gene has CDR1 MDHEN and CDR2 SYDVKM. DNA for the CDR3: TGTGCCAGCAGGGGTCCGGGACAGGGGGGTTACAATCAGCCCCAGCATTTT. Translating gives CASRGPGQGGYNQPQHF.

The chain has TRBV9 and TRBJ2-7; D gene ambiguous. The CDR3 is 13 residues long. In germline, CDR1 is SGDLS, CDR2 YYNGEE. V gave up 4 bases and J gave up 0 bases, with 8 bases separating them. The CDR3 region has the DNA TGTGCCAGCAGCTTGACACTCTCCTACGAGCAGTACTTC. Translation: CASSLTLSYEQYF.

The chain employs TRBV5-6 and TRBJ2-7; TRBD1 or TRBD2 may be the D gene (5 bases each). Trimming stripped 0 bases from V and 6 bases from J, with 10 bases between. Germline V gene sequence: CDR1 SGHDT, CDR2 YYEEEE. The CDR3 covers 13 residues. Here the CDR3 DNA reads TGTGCCAGCAGCTTGGTCGGGGCCGGCGAGCAGTACTTC. Protein sequence: CASSLVGAGEQYF. Full variable domain (outside the CDR3, taken from reference TRBV5-6 and TRBJ2-7): DAGVTQSPTHLIKTRGQQVTLRCSPKSGHDTVSWYQQALGQGPQFIFQYYEEEERQRGNFPDRFSGHQFPNYSSELNVNALLLGDSALYLCASSLVGAGEQYFGPGTRLTVT.

This chain connects TRBV6-5 to TRBJ1-1; no reliable D call. Germline CDR1 reads MNHEY; CDR2 reads SVGAGI. The V end was cut by 7 bases, the J end by 3 bases, with 15 bases between. This CDR3 is built from 14 residues. The CDR3 spells CASTVDTGHTEAFF. CDR3 in DNA: TGTGCCAGCACCGTTGACACCGGCCACACTGAAGCTTTCTTT.

The chain carries TRBV28 and TRBJ1-5; the D gene is possibly TRBD1 (5 bases). CDR1 and CDR2 (germline): MDHEN, SYDVKM. The CDR3 loop spans 16 amino acids. Trimming cost V 4 bases and J 3 bases, with 16 bases left between them. CDR3 sequence reads: CASSSVQGLSNQPQHF. CDR3 in DNA: TGTGCCAGCAGTTCGGTCCAGGGCCTCTCCAATCAGCCCCAGCATTTT.

Only one count was recorded for this clone. The genes are TRBV18 and TRBJ1-5; a weak D match, TRBD1 (6 bases). CDR1 and CDR2 from the germline V gene are KGHSH and LQKENI. Trimming removed 5 bases from V and 2 bases from J, with 19 bases in between. This CDR3 spans 17 amino acids. The CDR3 spells CASSSTTMSGGNQPQHF. DNA for the CDR3: TGTGCCAGCTCATCAACCACCATGTCAGGGGGCAATCAGCCCCAGCATTTT.

This chain uses TRBV29-1 with TRBJ1-6; D unresolved. Germline V lookup: CDR1 SQVTM, CDR2 ANQGSEA. Trimming left V 0 bases short and J 8 bases short, with 14 bases between. The CDR3 contains 15 residues. The CDR3 protein is CSVEEEGRYDSPLHF. The CDR3 nucleotides are TGCAGCGTTGAAGAGGAGGGCCGATACGATTCACCCCTCCACTTT.

The rearrangement links TRBV3-1 (or the pseudogene TRBV3-2) to TRBJ2-7; D is uncertain. The CDR3 consists of 13 residues. V lost 3 bases to trimming and J lost 3 bases, with 9 bases between them. Germline lookup yields CDR1 LGHDT and CDR2 YNNKEL (reference sequence). In DNA, the CDR3 is TGTGCCAGCAGCCATGTCCAGAGCTACGAGCAGTACTTC. Residues: CASSHVQSYEQYF.

As DNA, the CDR3 is TGTGCTAGTGGTCTGACCGGACAGGGAAGGGTTCATGATAATTCACCCCTCCACTTT. Translation: CASGLTGQGRVHDNSPLHF. V gene TRBV12-5 combines with J gene TRBJ1-6, with 8 bases that match TRBD1. There are 19 residues in the CDR3. Germline V gene sequence: CDR1 LGHNT, CDR2 FRNRAP. V was clipped by 5 bases and J by 5 bases; unmatched bases: 17.

The rearrangement joins TRBV10-3 to TRBJ2-1; the match to TRBD1 covers 10 bases. The CDR3 extends over 17 amino acids. Germline CDR1 is ENHRY and CDR2 is SYGVKD. V dropped 0 bases and J dropped 4; count of bases not matched to a gene: 6. CDR3 in DNA: TGTGCCATCAGTGAGTCCGTAGACAGGGGGCAATACAATGAGCAGTTCTTC. This encodes CAISESVDRGQYNEQFF.

The chain has TRBV11-2 and TRBJ2-1, with 8 bases lining up with TRBD2. V lost 0 bases to trimming and J lost 6 bases; unmatched junction nucleotides: 4. This CDR3 comprises 15 residues. The germline gives CDR1 SGHAT, CDR2 FQNNGV. CDR3 nucleotide sequence: TGTGCCAGCAGCTTAGATCCCCGGGGGGGCAATGAGCAGTTCTTC. Amino acids: CASSLDPRGGNEQFF.

The chain carries TRBV19 and TRBJ1-2, with D unresolved. Germline V CDR1 and CDR2: LNHDA, SQIVND (reference sequence). This CDR3 is 9 amino acids long. Trimming cost V 11 bases and J 8 bases, with 9 bases left between them. The CDR3 loop reads CACGGGYTF. Here the CDR3 DNA reads TGTGCCTGCGGAGGAGGCTACACCTTC.

The chain links TRBV20-1 to TRBJ1-2; D remains ambiguous. This CDR3 has 13 residues. V was pared by 3 bases and J by 1 base, with 9 bases between. Germline V gene sequence: CDR1 DFQATT, CDR2 SNEGSKA (reference sequence). CDR3 DNA sequence: TGCAGTGCTAGTGTCGTGGTTAACTATGGCTACACCTTC. Its translation is CSASVVVNYGYTF.

V gene TRBV14 combines with J gene TRBJ1-6; a weak D match, TRBD1 (5 bases). Trimming took off 4 bases at V and 6 bases at J, with 7 bases between the two ends. This CDR3 has 13 amino acids. Germline V CDR1 and CDR2: SGHDN, FVKESK. The CDR3 sequence is CASSPQGNSPLHF. The CDR3 DNA reads as TGTGCCAGCAGCCCCCAGGGTAATTCACCCCTCCACTTT.

The chain combines TRBV2 with TRBJ2-7, with D possibly being TRBD1 or TRBD2 (5 bases each). The V gene's germline CDR1 is SNHLY and CDR2 FYNNEI. The V end was cut by 5 bases, the J end by 2 bases, with 10 bases between. This CDR3 comprises 13 residues. CDR3 amino acids: CASSTGATYEQYF. CDR3 DNA: TGTGCCAGCAGTACCGGGGCTACCTACGAGCAGTACTTC.

In its sample, this clone was seen once. The chain combines TRBV19 with TRBJ2-1; D ambiguous. V was pared by 8 bases and J by 6 bases, with 5 bases between. The CDR3 totals 10 residues. Germline loops: CDR1 LNHDA, CDR2 SQIVND (reference sequence). The CDR3 DNA follows: TGTGCCAGTGGGTTCAATGAGCAGTTCTTC. Amino acids: CASGFNEQFF.

V usage is TRBV7-8 and J usage is TRBJ1-5; 11 bases line up with TRBD1. The germline V gene encodes CDR1 SGHVS and CDR2 FQNEAQ. CDR3 length: 16 amino acids. J lost 3 bases, V lost 4 bases, and 5 bases had no gene match. Here the CDR3 DNA reads TGTGCCAGCAGCTGGGGGACAGGGGGATCCAATCAGCCCCAGCATTTT. The encoded protein is CASSWGTGGSNQPQHF.